The T cell receptor beta chain described here comes from a study of T cells after yellow fever vaccination. As for the study in general: SMART-Seq v4 Ultra Low Input prepared the low-cell-number fractions.

A single record per CDR3 protein comes from TCRdb applying MiXCR to the 5' RACE reads. The repertoire holds more than 450,000 distinct CDR3 sequences, 20% to 25% seen once, with around 16% in the top ten. Broader study findings: The booster response re-showed most primary clones: approximately 97% CD4, around 90% CD8.

The trim removed 7 bases at V and 5 bases at J, leaving 9 bases unmatched. The CDR3 length is 15 residues. Comments on this clonotype: Its cognate antigen is unknown.

The sequence came from a man aged 18 to 29 who received the YFV17D yellow fever vaccine. The J gene is TRBJ2-3, the V gene TRBV12-3 or TRBV12-4; 10 positions match TRBD2. This specimen was PBMCs, taken 20 to 25 days after the first yellow fever vaccination. DNA of the CDR3: TGTGCCAGCATTGCAGCTAGCGGGGGAGAAGATACGCAGTATTTT. This codes for CASIAASGGEDTQYF.